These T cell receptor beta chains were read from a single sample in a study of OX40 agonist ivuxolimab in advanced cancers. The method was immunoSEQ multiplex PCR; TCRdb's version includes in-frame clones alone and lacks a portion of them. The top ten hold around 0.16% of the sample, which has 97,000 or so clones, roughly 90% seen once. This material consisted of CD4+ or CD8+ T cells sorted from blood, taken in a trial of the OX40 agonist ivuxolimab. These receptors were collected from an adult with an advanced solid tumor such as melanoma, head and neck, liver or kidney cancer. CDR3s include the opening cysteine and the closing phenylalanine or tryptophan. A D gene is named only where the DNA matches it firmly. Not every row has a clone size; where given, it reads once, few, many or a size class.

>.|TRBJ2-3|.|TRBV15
CATSREVDTQYF
TGTGCCACCAGCAGGGAGGTGGATACGCAGTATTTT
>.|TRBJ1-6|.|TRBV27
CASSLGPANSPLHF
TGTGCCAGCAGTTTAGGCCCGGCTAATTCACCCCTCCACTTT
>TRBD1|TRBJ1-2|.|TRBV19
CASSALTGSGFGYTF
TGTGCCAGTAGTGCCCTGACAGGGTCTGGGTTTGGCTACACCTTC
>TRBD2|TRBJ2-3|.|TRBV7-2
CASSLGWLAGGADTQYF
TGTGCCAGCAGCTTAGGTTGGCTAGCGGGGGGAGCAGATACGCAGTATTTT
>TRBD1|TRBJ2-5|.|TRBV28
CASSLQGVRETQYF
TGTGCCAGCAGTCTGCAGGGGGTTCGAGAGACCCAGTACTTC
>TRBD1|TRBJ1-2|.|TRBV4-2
CASSQFPGQGRRLGGYTF
TGTGCCAGCAGCCAGTTTCCGGGACAGGGGCGTAGATTGGGTGGCTACACCTTC
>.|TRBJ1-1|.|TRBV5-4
CASSLSRLTRNTEAFF
TGTGCCAGCAGCTTATCACGCTTAACACGGAACACTGAAGCTTTCTTT
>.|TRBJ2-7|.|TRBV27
CASSYQGREYEQYF
TGTGCCAGCAGTTATCAGGGTAGGGAGTACGAGCAGTACTTC
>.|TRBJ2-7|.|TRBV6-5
CASSYSRQGSSYEQYF
TGTGCCAGCAGTTACTCGAGGCAGGGGAGCTCCTACGAGCAGTACTTC
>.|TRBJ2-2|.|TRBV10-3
CAIAGINTGELFF
TGTGCCATCGCAGGGATCAACACCGGGGAGCTGTTTTTT
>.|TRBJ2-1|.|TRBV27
CASMEWRGSSYNEQFF
TGTGCCAGCATGGAGTGGCGGGGTAGCTCCTACAATGAGCAGTTCTTC
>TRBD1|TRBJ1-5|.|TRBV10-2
CASGTGASNQPQHF
TGCGCCAGCGGGACAGGGGCCTCCAATCAGCCCCAGCATTTT
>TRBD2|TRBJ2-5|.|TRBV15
CATSRDRLAGGSETQYF
TGTGCCACCAGCAGAGATCGACTAGCGGGAGGATCCGAGACCCAGTACTTC
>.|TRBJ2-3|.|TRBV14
CASSQDLRGREDTQYF
TGTGCCAGCAGCCAAGATCTTAGGGGGCGGGAAGATACGCAGTATTTT
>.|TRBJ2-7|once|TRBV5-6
CASSLGQTHSGDEQYF
TGTGCCAGCAGCTTAGGACAGACCCATTCCGGGGACGAGCAGTACTTC
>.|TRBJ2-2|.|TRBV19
CATGTGELFF
TGTGCCACAGGCACCGGGGAGCTGTTTTTT
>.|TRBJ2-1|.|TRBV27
CASSPWDGNEQFF
TGTGCCAGCAGTCCATGGGACGGCAATGAGCAGTTCTTC
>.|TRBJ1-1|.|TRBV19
CASRGGGAGTEAFF
TGTGCCAGTAGAGGTGGGGGGGCCGGGACTGAAGCTTTCTTT
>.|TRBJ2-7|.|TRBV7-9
CASSLVWSYEQYF
TGTGCCAGCAGCTTAGTCTGGTCCTACGAGCAGTACTTC
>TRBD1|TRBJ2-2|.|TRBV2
CASSADRVAGELFF
TGTGCCAGCAGTGCGGACAGGGTGGCCGGGGAGCTGTTTTTT
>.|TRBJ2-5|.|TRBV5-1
CASLGLAGETQYF
TGCGCCAGCCTGGGGCTAGCCGGGGAGACCCAGTACTTC
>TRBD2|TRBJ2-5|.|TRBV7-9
CASSLGLAEETQYF
TGTGCCAGCAGCTTAGGGCTAGCGGAAGAGACCCAGTACTTC
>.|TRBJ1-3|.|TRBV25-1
CASSENQGSGNTIYF
TGTGCCAGCAGTGAAAACCAGGGTTCTGGAAACACCATATATTTT
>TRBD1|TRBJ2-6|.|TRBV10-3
CAIGTVGVSGANVLTF
TGTGCCATCGGGACAGTGGGCGTCTCTGGGGCCAACGTCCTGACTTTC
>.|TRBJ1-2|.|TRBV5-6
CASSLGGTNYGYTF
TGTGCCAGCAGCCTAGGGGGTACTAACTATGGCTACACCTTC
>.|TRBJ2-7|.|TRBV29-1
CSVYSFSSYEQYF
TGCAGCGTTTACAGCTTTAGCTCCTACGAGCAGTACTTC
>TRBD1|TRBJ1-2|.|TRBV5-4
CASSLEQGEGYTF
TGTGCCAGCAGCTTGGAACAGGGGGAAGGCTACACCTTC
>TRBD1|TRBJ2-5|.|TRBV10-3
CATSRDREETQYF
TGTGCCACGTCCAGGGACAGGGAAGAGACCCAGTACTTC
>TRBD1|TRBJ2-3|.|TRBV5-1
CASSARQGAQGDTQYF
TGCGCCAGCAGCGCTAGACAGGGGGCGCAGGGAGATACGCAGTATTTT
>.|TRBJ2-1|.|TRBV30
CAWSDPNEQFF
TGTGCCTGGAGTGACCCTAATGAGCAGTTCTTC